Listed below are T cell receptor beta chains from one sample, sequenced in a study of T cell responses to AZD1222 COVID-19 vaccine. Only in-frame clones appear in the TCRdb table, and some are missing; sequencing was by immunoSEQ multiplex PCR. The sample lists about 100,000 clones, about 90% seen once, with under 2% in the top ten. The sample was peripheral blood, taken on day 0 of AZD1222 vaccination. Every receptor here comes from an adult in good health. Each CDR3 is given with its conserved first and last residue. The D gene is left open where the match is weak. Clone sizes are given selectively: once, few, many, or a class where the clone is expanded.

d_call | j_call | clone_size | cdr3_length | v_call | cdr3_nt | cdr3_aa
NA | TRBJ1-5 | NA | 15 | TRBV28 | TGTGCCGCCGGGGGAGGGGTGGATAGCAATCAGCCCCAGCATTTT | CAAGGGVDSNQPQHF
NA | TRBJ2-3 | once | 12 | TRBV30 | TGTGCCTGGAGCGGTATCCCAGATACGCAGTATTTT | CAWSGIPDTQYF
TRBD1 | TRBJ1-2 | NA | 16 | TRBV12-5 | TGTGCTAGTGGTTTGGTCCTCGGGACAGACAACTATGGCTACACCTTC | CASGLVLGTDNYGYTF
NA | TRBJ2-1 | NA | 13 | TRBV5-1 | TGCGCCAGCAGCAACGACCAGAACAATGAGCAGTTCTTC | CASSNDQNNEQFF
TRBD1 | TRBJ2-2 | NA | 17 | TRBV9 | TGTGCCAGCAGGCCTCAAACAGGGGCTATGAACACCGGGGAGCTGTTTTTT | CASRPQTGAMNTGELFF
NA | TRBJ2-5 | NA | 15 | TRBV9 | TGTGCCAGCAGCGTAGTTGGCTCCAACCAAGAGACCCAGTACTTC | CASSVVGSNQETQYF
NA | TRBJ2-5 | NA | 14 | TRBV10-2 | TGCGCCAGCAGTGAGATTGGGGGAGGAGAGACCCAGTACTTC | CASSEIGGGETQYF
NA | TRBJ1-4 | NA | 17 | TRBV28 | TGTGCCAGCAGTTTTTCGGGGCGCCTTGCGTCTAATGAAAAACTGTTTTTT | CASSFSGRLASNEKLFF
NA | TRBJ1-3 | NA | 14 | TRBV28 | TGTGCCACCCTGGAAGGACTCTCTGGAAACACCATATATTTT | CATLEGLSGNTIYF
NA | TRBJ2-1 | NA | 10 | TRBV20-1 | TGCAGTGCTAGACTCCCTTTGCAGTTCTTC | CSARLPLQFF
NA | TRBJ1-2 | NA | 15 | TRBV5-1 | TGCGCCAGCAGCTCTGGCCGGGATAATTTCGACGACTACACCTTC | CASSSGRDNFDDYTF
TRBD1 | TRBJ1-4 | NA | 15 | TRBV2 | TGTGCCAGCAGAGCCCAGACAGGGGGAAATGAAAAACTGTTTTTT | CASRAQTGGNEKLFF
TRBD1 | TRBJ1-2 | NA | 14 | TRBV5-1 | TGCGCCAGCAGCATGACAGGGGGGAACTATGGCTACACCTTC | CASSMTGGNYGYTF
NA | TRBJ2-3 | NA | 14 | TRBV7-2 | TGTGCCAGCAGCTGGGACGGGAGCACAGATACGCAGTATTTT | CASSWDGSTDTQYF
TRBD1 | TRBJ1-1 | NA | 14 | TRBV5-1 | TGCGCCAGCAGCCGACAGGGGGCGCAAACTGAAGCTTTCTTT | CASSRQGAQTEAFF
TRBD2 | TRBJ2-5 | NA | 12 | TRBV2 | TGTGCCGGGGGGGAGGTCCCAGAGACCCAGTACTTC | CAGGEVPETQYF
NA | TRBJ1-1 | NA | 14 | TRBV5-5 | TGTGCCAGCATCTCAGGGGTAACGAACACTGAAGCTTTCTTT | CASISGVTNTEAFF
NA | TRBJ1-5 | NA | 16 | TRBV30 | TGTGCCTGGAGCGTTGGAGGGCACTATAGCAATCAGCCCCAGCATTTT | CAWSVGGHYSNQPQHF
NA | TRBJ1-4 | NA | 14 | TRBV21-1 | TGTGCTGAAAGGGATGTTCCGGGGTTGGGAAAACTGTTTTTT | CAERDVPGLGKLFF
TRBD2 | TRBJ2-7 | NA | 16 | TRBV7-6 | TGTGCCAGCAGCTCCCCTTGGGGGAGGGCCCCCTACGAGCAGTACTTC | CASSSPWGRAPYEQYF
NA | TRBJ1-2 | NA | 16 | TRBV7-2 | TGTGCCAGCAGCTTAGACACAGGAAGAGCTAACTATGGCTACACCTTC | CASSLDTGRANYGYTF
NA | TRBJ1-2 | NA | 13 | TRBV7-2 | TGTGCCAGCAGCACACAGGGCGACTATGGCTACACCTTC | CASSTQGDYGYTF